The clone carrying this T cell receptor (beta chain) was seen a few times. This CDR3 spans 17 amino acids. CDR1 SGDLS and CDR2 YYNGEE come from the germline V gene. With V trimmed by 4 bases and J by 0 bases, 6 bases remained unmatched. This record comes from a study of OX40 agonist ivuxolimab in advanced cancers. Drawing of blood for sampling happened at baseline, at cycle 4 day 1, and at cycle 7 day 1. Here immunoSEQ multiplex PCR was the method, and the copy in TCRdb shows in-frame clones only, minus some. The sample comprises around 40,000 clones, about three quarters of which are singletons, and around 25% rests with the top ten.

The clonotype was recovered from an adult with an advanced solid tumor such as melanoma, head and neck, liver or kidney cancer. The source was CD4+ or CD8+ T cells sorted from blood, collected in a trial of the OX40 agonist ivuxolimab. The chain has TRBV9 and TRBJ2-6; 8 bases agree with TRBD1. Here the CDR3 DNA reads TGTGCCAGCAGCAAAACAGGGGGGTCCTCTGGGGCCAACGTCCTGACTTTC. Translated: CASSKTGGSSGANVLTF.